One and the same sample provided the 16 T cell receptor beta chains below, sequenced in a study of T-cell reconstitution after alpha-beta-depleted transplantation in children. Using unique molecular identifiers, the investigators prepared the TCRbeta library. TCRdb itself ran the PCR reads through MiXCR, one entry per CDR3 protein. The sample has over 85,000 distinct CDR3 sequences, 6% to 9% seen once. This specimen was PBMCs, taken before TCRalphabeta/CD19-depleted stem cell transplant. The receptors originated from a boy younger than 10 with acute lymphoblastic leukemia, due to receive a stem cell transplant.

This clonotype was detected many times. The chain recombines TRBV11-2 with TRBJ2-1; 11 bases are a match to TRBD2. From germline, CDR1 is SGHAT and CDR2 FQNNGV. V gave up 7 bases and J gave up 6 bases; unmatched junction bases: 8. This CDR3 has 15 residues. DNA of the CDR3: TGTGCCAGCACGCTCGGGACTAGCGGCCTCAATGAGCAGTTCTTC. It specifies CASTLGTSGLNEQFF. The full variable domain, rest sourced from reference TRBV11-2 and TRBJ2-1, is EAGVAQSPRYKIIEKRQSVAFWCNPISGHATLYWYQQILGQGPKLLIQFQNNGVVDDSQLPKDRFSAERLKGVDSTLKIQPAKLEDSAVYLCASTLGTSGLNEQFFGPGTRLTVL.

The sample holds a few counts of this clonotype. The CDR3: CSARGAAEDYGYTF. CDR3 nucleotide sequence: TGCAGTGCTAGAGGGGCGGCGGAGGACTATGGCTACACCTTC. V and J are TRBV20-1 and TRBJ1-2; D remains unclear. With 1 base removed from V and 3 bases from J, the gap between germline ends came to 12 bases. This CDR3 contains 14 residues. CDR1 and CDR2 from the germline V gene are DFQATT and SNEGSKA (reference sequence).

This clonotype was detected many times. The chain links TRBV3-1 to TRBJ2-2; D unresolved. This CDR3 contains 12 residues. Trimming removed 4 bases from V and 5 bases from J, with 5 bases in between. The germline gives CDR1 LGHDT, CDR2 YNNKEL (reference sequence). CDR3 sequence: CASSRTTGELFF. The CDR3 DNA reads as TGTGCCAGCAGCCGAACGACCGGGGAGCTGTTTTTT. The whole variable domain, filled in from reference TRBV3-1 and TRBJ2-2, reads DTAVSQTPKYLVTQMGNDKSIKCEQNLGHDTMYWYKQDSKKFLKIMFSYNNKELIINETVPNRFSPKSPDKAHLNLHINSLELGDSAVYFCASSRTTGELFFGEGSRLTVL.

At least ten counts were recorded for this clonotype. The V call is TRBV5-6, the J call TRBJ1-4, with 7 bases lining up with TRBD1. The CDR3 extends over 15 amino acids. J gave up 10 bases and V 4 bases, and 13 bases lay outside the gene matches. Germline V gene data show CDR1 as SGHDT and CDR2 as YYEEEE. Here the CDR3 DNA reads TGTGCCAGCAGCCGAAAAACAGGGGCGCCGGGAAAACTGTTTTTT. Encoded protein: CASSRKTGAPGKLFF. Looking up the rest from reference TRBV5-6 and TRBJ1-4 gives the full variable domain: DAGVTQSPTHLIKTRGQQVTLRCSPKSGHDTVSWYQQALGQGPQFIFQYYEEEERQRGNFPDRFSGHQFPNYSSELNVNALLLGDSALYLCASSRKTGAPGKLFFGSGTQLSVL.

The CDR3 is CASSHPETGANSPLHF. The CDR3 DNA reads as TGTGCCAGCAGCCACCCCGAGACAGGGGCTAATTCACCCCTCCACTTT. V is TRBV4-2 and J is TRBJ1-6, with 8 bases fitting TRBD1. The CDR3 is made up of 16 amino acids. CDR1 LGHNA and CDR2 YNFKEQ come from the germline V gene. The V and J ends lost 3 bases and 6 bases, in that order; junction bases with no gene match: 7.

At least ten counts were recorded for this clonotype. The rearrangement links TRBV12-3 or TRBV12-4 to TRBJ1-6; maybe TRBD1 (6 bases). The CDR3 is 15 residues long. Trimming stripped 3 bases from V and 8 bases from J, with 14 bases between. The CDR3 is CASSFGQSWDSPLHF. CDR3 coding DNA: TGTGCCAGCAGTTTCGGACAGTCTTGGGATTCACCCCTCCACTTT.

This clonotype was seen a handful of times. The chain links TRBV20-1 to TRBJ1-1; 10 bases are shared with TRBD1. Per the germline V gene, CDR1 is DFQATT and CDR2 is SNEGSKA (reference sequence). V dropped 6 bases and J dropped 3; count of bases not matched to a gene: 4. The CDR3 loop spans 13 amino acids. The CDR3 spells CSARQGAYTEAFF. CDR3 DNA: TGCAGTGCAAGACAGGGGGCGTACACTGAAGCTTTCTTT.

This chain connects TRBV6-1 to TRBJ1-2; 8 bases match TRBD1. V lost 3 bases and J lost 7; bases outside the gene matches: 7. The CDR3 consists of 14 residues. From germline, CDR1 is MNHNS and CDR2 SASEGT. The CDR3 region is CASSDWAGGRGYTF. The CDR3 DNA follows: TGTGCCAGCAGTGATTGGGCAGGGGGCCGTGGCTACACCTTC.

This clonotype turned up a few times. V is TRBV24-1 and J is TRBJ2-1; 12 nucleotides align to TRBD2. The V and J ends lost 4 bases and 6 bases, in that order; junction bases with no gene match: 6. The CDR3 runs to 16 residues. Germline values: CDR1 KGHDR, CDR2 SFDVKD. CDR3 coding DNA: TGTGCCACCAGTGACCAAACTAGCGGGGGGACCAATGAGCAGTTCTTC. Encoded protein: CATSDQTSGGTNEQFF.

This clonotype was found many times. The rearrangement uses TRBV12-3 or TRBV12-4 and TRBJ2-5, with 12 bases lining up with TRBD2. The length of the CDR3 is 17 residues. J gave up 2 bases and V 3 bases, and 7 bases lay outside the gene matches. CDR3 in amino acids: CASSFPASGGEQETQYF. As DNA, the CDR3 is TGTGCCAGCAGTTTCCCAGCTAGCGGGGGGGAGCAAGAGACCCAGTACTTC.

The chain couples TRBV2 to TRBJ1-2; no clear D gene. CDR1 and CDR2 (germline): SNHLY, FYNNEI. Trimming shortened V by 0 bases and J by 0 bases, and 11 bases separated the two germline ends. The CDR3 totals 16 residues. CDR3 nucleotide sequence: TGTGCCAGCAGTGAAGCCAGCTGGCGAGCTAACTATGGCTACACCTTC. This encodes CASSEASWRANYGYTF.

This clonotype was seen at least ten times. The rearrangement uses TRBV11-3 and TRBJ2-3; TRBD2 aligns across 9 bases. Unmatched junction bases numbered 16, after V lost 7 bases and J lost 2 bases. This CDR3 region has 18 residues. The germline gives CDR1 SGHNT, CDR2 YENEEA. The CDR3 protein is CASTPGVLAGSFTDTQYF. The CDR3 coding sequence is TGTGCCAGCACCCCAGGGGTGCTAGCGGGGTCGTTCACAGATACGCAGTATTTT.

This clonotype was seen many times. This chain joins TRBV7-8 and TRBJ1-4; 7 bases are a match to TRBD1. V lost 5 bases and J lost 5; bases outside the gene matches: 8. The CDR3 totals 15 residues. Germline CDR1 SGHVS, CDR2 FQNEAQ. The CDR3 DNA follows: TGTGCCAGCAGCCCCGGTGGAGGGGGCAATGAAAAACTGTTTTTT. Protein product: CASSPGGGGNEKLFF.

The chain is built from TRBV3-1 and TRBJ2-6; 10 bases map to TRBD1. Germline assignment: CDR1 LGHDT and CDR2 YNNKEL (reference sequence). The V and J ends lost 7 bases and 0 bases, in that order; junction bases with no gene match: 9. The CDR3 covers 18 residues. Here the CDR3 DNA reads TGTGCCAGCATATATGTGAGGGACAGGGGCTCTGGGGCCAACGTCCTGACTTTC. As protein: CASIYVRDRGSGANVLTF.

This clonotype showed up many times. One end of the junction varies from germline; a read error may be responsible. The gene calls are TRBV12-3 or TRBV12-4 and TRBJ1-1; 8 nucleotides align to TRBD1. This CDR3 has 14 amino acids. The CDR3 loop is CASSLAGGNTEAFF. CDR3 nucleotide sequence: TGTGCCAGCAGTCTAGCAGGGGGCAACACTGAAGCTTTCTTT.

The CDR3 DNA is TGTGCCAGCAGTTGGGGGGCGAATCAGCCCCAGCATTTT. This sequence encodes CASSWGANQPQHF. The chain carries TRBV27 and TRBJ1-5; a weak D match, TRBD1 (6 bases). V lost 4 bases to trimming and J lost 4 bases, with 8 bases between them. CDR1 MNHEY and CDR2 SMNVEV come from the germline V gene (reference sequence). The CDR3 covers 13 residues.